This T cell receptor beta chain came from a study of vaccination effects on CD4 cells after COVID-19. Study overall: It was two doses of either the BNT162b2 or mRNA-1273 vaccine that participants received.

V was pared by 0 bases and J by 0 bases, with 14 bases between. This CDR3 has 18 amino acids. CDR1 SEHNR and CDR2 FQNEAQ come from the germline V gene (reference sequence). On this clone itself: Its antigen is not identified.

TCRdb keeps only in-frame clones here, not all; method: immunoSEQ multiplex PCR. The sample lists around 36,000 clones, roughly 76% occurring once. Broader study findings: Late in the post-vaccination period, infection-induced and vaccine-induced clones underwent marked clonal contraction. Vaccine-induced clones in healthy vaccinees cross-reacted with common cold coronaviruses in only 1 of 255 cases.

Before sequencing took place, the ViraFEST assay used viral peptide pools to expand antigen-specific CD4+ T cells. CD4+ T cells were isolated after less than 12 days of culture. Vaccine recipients lacked prior SARS-CoV-2 infection and had negative nucleocapsid antibodies. About 2.2 million PBMC per well received 10 IU/ml IL-2 and approximately 9.2 ug/ml peptides in culture. Sequencing used CD4+ T cells from PBMCs cultured with SARS-CoV-2 spike peptides, obtained before COVID-19 vaccination. The genes are TRBV7-9 and TRBJ1-4; D unresolved. The sequence was obtained from a human donor who received a COVID-19 vaccine. The CDR3 DNA is TGTGCCAGCAGCTTAGCCGGGTCCCTCGGGGCAACTAATGAAAAACTGTTTTTT. Its translation is CASSLAGSLGATNEKLFF.